Listed below are T cell receptor beta chains from one sample, sequenced in a study of blood T cell repertoires in COVID-19. TCRdb's table, derived via immunoSEQ multiplex PCR, lists solely in-frame clones and lacks some. The sample lists some 300,000 clones; about 88% were seen once. Specimen: peripheral blood. The receptors were gathered from a man aged 65 to 85 with acute or convalescent COVID-19. Each CDR3 is given with its conserved first and last residue. A D gene is named only where the DNA matches it firmly. Size is omitted from some rows. Given values are once, few, many or a class for expanded clones.

J gene | D gene | clone size | V gene | CDR3 protein | CDR3 DNA
TRBJ2-2 | TRBD2 | . | TRBV5-4 | CASSFEAGAGTGELFF | TGTGCCAGCAGCTTCGAAGCGGGGGCCGGCACCGGGGAGCTGTTTTTT
TRBJ2-1 | TRBD2 | . | TRBV5-8 | CASYRLAGNNEQFF | TGTGCCAGCTACCGACTAGCGGGAAACAATGAGCAGTTCTTC
TRBJ2-1 | . | . | TRBV20-1 | CSASLGAGNEQFF | TGCAGTGCTAGTTTAGGGGCCGGGAATGAGCAGTTCTTC
TRBJ1-1 | . | . | TRBV6-5 | CASSYSQGQLEAFF | TGTGCCAGCAGTTACTCACAAGGACAGCTTGAAGCTTTCTTT
TRBJ2-7 | TRBD2 | . | TRBV10-3 | CAIRASGAYEQYF | TGTGCCATCAGGGCTAGCGGGGCCTACGAGCAGTACTTC
TRBJ2-3 | TRBD1 | . | TRBV4-2 | CASSQDPWTGEADTQYF | TGTGCCAGCAGCCAAGATCCGTGGACAGGGGAGGCAGATACGCAGTATTTT
TRBJ2-3 | TRBD2 | . | TRBV7-8 | CASSPLAGGASDTQYF | TGTGCCAGCAGCCCTTTAGCGGGTGGGGCTTCAGATACGCAGTATTTT
TRBJ1-1 | . | . | TRBV18 | CASSPIEVNTEAFF | TGTGCCAGCTCACCCATTGAGGTGAACACTGAAGCTTTCTTT
TRBJ2-7 | TRBD2 | . | TRBV7-2 | CASSSHSGVVPYEQYF | TGTGCCAGCAGCTCGCATAGCGGGGTAGTCCCCTACGAGCAGTACTTC
TRBJ1-3 | TRBD1 | . | TRBV9 | CASSVVGTDTSGNTIYF | TGTGCCAGCAGCGTAGTGGGGACAGATACCTCTGGAAACACCATATATTTT
TRBJ1-3 | TRBD1 | once | TRBV7-8 | CASSFLTGAGNTIYF | TGTGCCAGCAGCTTCTTAACAGGGGCTGGAAACACCATATATTTT
TRBJ2-7 | . | few | TRBV19 | CASRKGAPNYEQYF | TGTGCCAGTAGGAAAGGGGCCCCAAACTACGAGCAGTACTTC
TRBJ2-2 | TRBD1 | . | TRBV11-3 | CASTNRGRPAGELFF | TGTGCCAGCACGAACAGGGGGCGTCCTGCCGGGGAGCTGTTTTTT
TRBJ2-1 | . | . | TRBV7-9 | CASSPRRTSSSDEQFF | TGTGCCAGCAGCCCGAGGCGTACTAGTTCTTCTGATGAGCAGTTCTTC
TRBJ1-1 | . | . | TRBV29-1 | CSVRGGTAATEAFF | TGCAGCGTCCGAGGGGGAACAGCGGCCACTGAAGCTTTCTTT
TRBJ2-7 | TRBD2 | . | TRBV7-9 | CASSYRTGGPVGEQYF | TGTGCCAGCAGCTATCGTACGGGAGGGCCGGTTGGCGAGCAGTACTTC
TRBJ2-5 | TRBD1 | . | TRBV7-2 | CASSVVTGGGETQYF | TGTGCCAGCAGCGTCGTGACAGGGGGTGGCGAGACCCAGTACTTC
TRBJ2-5 | TRBD2 | few | TRBV27 | CASSSARGGQQETQYF | TGTGCCAGCAGTTCGGCGCGGGGGGGCCAACAAGAGACCCAGTACTTC
TRBJ1-2 | . | once | TRBV19 | CASRSAGQRDYGYTF | TGTGCCAGTAGGTCCGCCGGACAGAGGGACTATGGCTACACCTTC
TRBJ2-2 | . | . | TRBV19 | CASTSGGELFF | TGTGCCAGTACCTCGGGCGGGGAGCTGTTTTTT
TRBJ1-2 | . | . | TRBV12-3/TRBV12-4 | CASSFGRFYGYTF | TGTGCCAGCAGTTTTGGGAGGTTCTATGGCTACACCTTC
TRBJ2-1 | . | . | TRBV27 | CASSLGPGDPYNEQFF | TGTGCCAGCAGTTTGGGACCGGGGGATCCCTACAATGAGCAGTTCTTC
TRBJ1-3 | . | . | TRBV6-6 | CASSDSNGNTIYF | TGTGCCAGCAGTGACAGTAACGGAAACACCATATATTTT
TRBJ1-3 | . | . | TRBV6-5 | CASSFTGLGNTIYF | TGTGCCAGCAGTTTCACAGGGCTCGGAAACACCATATATTTT
TRBJ1-1 | TRBD1 | once | TRBV5-1 | CASSLEGTAMNTEAFF | TGCGCCAGCAGCTTGGAAGGGACAGCTATGAACACTGAAGCTTTCTTT
TRBJ2-3 | TRBD2 | . | TRBV9 | CASSTSGSTDTQYF | TGTGCCAGCAGTACTAGCGGGAGTACGGATACGCAGTATTTT
TRBJ1-5 | TRBD1 | . | TRBV2 | CASRAGTGIQPQHF | TGTGCCAGCAGGGCCGGGACAGGCATACAGCCCCAGCATTTT
TRBJ2-5 | TRBD1 | . | TRBV28 | CASKRTGGQETQYF | TGTGCCAGCAAGCGGACAGGGGGACAAGAGACCCAGTACTTC
TRBJ1-1 | . | . | TRBV7-9 | CASSPGALGF | TGTGCCAGCAGCCCGGGAGCGCTTGGCTTT
TRBJ1-3 | TRBD1 | . | TRBV5-1 | CASSSRGLIGNTIYF | TGCGCCAGCAGTTCAAGGGGGCTTATTGGAAACACCATATATTTT
TRBJ1-2 | . | . | TRBV30 | CAWNSGVGYGYTF | TGTGCCTGGAACTCGGGGGTTGGCTATGGCTACACCTTC
TRBJ2-2 | . | once | TRBV30 | CAWSVRGASTGELFF | TGTGCCTGGAGTGTACGTGGAGCCAGCACCGGGGAGCTGTTTTTT
TRBJ2-7 | . | . | TRBV7-6 | CASSPKRADGPHEQYF | TGTGCCAGCAGCCCCAAGAGGGCGGACGGCCCTCACGAGCAGTACTTC